These 25 T cell receptor beta chains were all obtained from the same sample, sequenced in a study of OX40 agonist ivuxolimab in advanced cancers. Profiled with immunoSEQ multiplex PCR; TCRdb holds only in-frame clones, not every one. The profile shows approximately 52,000 clones, approximately 83% of them singletons. The sequencing used CD4+ or CD8+ T cells sorted from blood, collected in a trial of the OX40 agonist ivuxolimab. The origin of the receptors is an adult with an advanced solid tumor such as melanoma, head and neck, liver or kidney cancer.

The rearrangement joins TRBV7-9 to TRBJ2-7; 7 positions agree with TRBD1. Germline V gene data show CDR1 as SEHNR and CDR2 as FQNEAQ (reference sequence). V lost 2 bases to trimming and J lost 4 bases; unmatched junction nucleotides: 14. CDR3 length: 17 amino acids. CDR3 in amino acids: CASSLLATGPSFYEQYF. CDR3 nucleotide sequence: TGTGCCAGCAGCTTATTGGCGACAGGGCCCTCCTTTTACGAGCAGTACTTC.

This rearrangement joins TRBV4-3 to TRBJ2-1; perhaps TRBD2 as D (5 bases). The CDR3 is 12 amino acids. The germline V gene encodes CDR1 LGHNA and CDR2 YSLEER. Trimming took 5 bases from V and 7 from J, leaving 9 bases between them. The CDR3 loop is CASSWTGNEQFF. The CDR3 nucleotides are TGCGCCAGCAGCTGGACGGGGAATGAGCAGTTCTTC.

V and J are TRBV6-6 and TRBJ1-1; no clear D gene. Trimming pared 4 bases from V and 8 bases from J, leaving 8 bases between. CDR1 and CDR2 from the germline V gene are MNHNY and SVGAGI (reference sequence). There are 11 residues in the CDR3. The CDR3 DNA reads TGTGCCAGCAGTTTGGCGATCGAAGCTTTCTTT. This sequence encodes CASSLAIEAFF.

The CDR3, as DNA: TGCAGCGATGCAGGGACAGGGATGGGCGGCTACACCTTC. Translated: CSDAGTGMGGYTF. The J gene is TRBJ1-2, the V gene TRBV29-1; 9 bases agree with TRBD1. Unmatched junction bases numbered 11, after V lost 7 bases and J lost 8 bases. Germline-derived CDR1 and CDR2 are SQVTM and ANQGSEA. This CDR3 contains 13 residues.

The chain couples TRBV5-1 to TRBJ2-6, with D maybe TRBD2 (6 bases). V was cut by 4 bases and J by 1 base, with 21 bases left in between. CDR3 length equals 19 residues. CDR1 is SGHRS, CDR2 YFSETQ, per germline. The CDR3 region has the DNA TGCGCCAGCAGCCCGCGTGGCTTAGGAGGGGAATCTGGGGCCAACGTCCTGACTTTC. Amino acids: CASSPRGLGGESGANVLTF.

The CDR3 coding sequence is TGTGCCAGCGGACAGACAGCAACTAATGAAAAACTGTTTTTT. It is translated as CASGQTATNEKLFF. V is TRBV7-9 and J is TRBJ1-4; possible D gene TRBD1, 6 bases. Germline lookup yields CDR1 SEHNR and CDR2 FQNEAQ (reference sequence). CDR3 length equals 14 residues. Trimming cost V 8 bases and J 0 bases, with 10 bases left between them.

V is TRBV13 and J is TRBJ2-5; the match to TRBD2 covers 8 bases. This CDR3 is 15 amino acids long. The germline V gene encodes CDR1 PRHDT and CDR2 FYEKMQ (reference sequence). With V trimmed by 5 bases and J by 4 bases, 9 bases remained unmatched. CDR3 nucleotide sequence: TGTGCCAGCAGCCCCATGGGACTAGTGGGAGAGACCCAGTACTTC. It yields the protein CASSPMGLVGETQYF.

This clone was counted once. The gene calls are TRBV4-1 and TRBJ2-2; 8 positions match TRBD2. The length of the CDR3 is 15 residues. The V and J ends lost 7 bases and 1 base, in that order; junction bases with no gene match: 5. The germline V gene encodes CDR1 MGHRA and CDR2 YSYEKL. DNA of the CDR3: TGCGCCAGCACCGGGGGGGGCAGGAACACCGGGGAGCTGTTTTTT. This codes for CASTGGGRNTGELFF.

The V and J genes are TRBV19 and TRBJ2-1, with TRBD2 matching over 8 bases. Germline CDR1 reads LNHDA; CDR2 reads SQIVND (reference sequence). This CDR3 is 17 amino acids long. V was pared by 0 bases and J by 5 bases, with 9 bases of the junction left unmatched. The CDR3 region is CASSIDRVGLVHNEQFF. CDR3 bases: TGTGCCAGTAGTATAGACCGGGTGGGACTAGTGCACAATGAGCAGTTCTTC. The full variable domain, with the rest looked up from reference TRBV19 and TRBJ2-1, is DGGITQSPKYLFRKEGQNVTLSCEQNLNHDAMYWYRQDPGQGLRLIYYSQIVNDFQKGDIAEGYSVSREKKESFPLTVTSAQKNPTAFYLCASSIDRVGLVHNEQFFGPGTRLTVL.

This chain joins TRBV9 and TRBJ2-3, with D perhaps being TRBD1 or TRBD2 (5 bases each). Per germline, CDR1 SGDLS and CDR2 YYNGEE. The length of the CDR3 is 15 residues. V shed 5 bases and J shed 2 bases, with 15 bases lying between them. In DNA form, the CDR3 reads TGTGCCAGCAGTCGGGGCGGAATACACACAGATACGCAGTATTTT. Protein: CASSRGGIHTDTQYF.

The rearrangement uses TRBV6-5 and TRBJ2-2, with no clear D. The germline CDR1 and CDR2 sequences are MNHEY and SVGAGI. This CDR3 has 13 residues. Trimming removed 6 bases from V and 3 bases from J, with 8 bases in between. The CDR3 nucleotides are TGTGCCAGCAGCTCCGAGGACACCGGGGAGCTGTTTTTT. The encoded protein is CASSSEDTGELFF.

This rearrangement joins TRBV9 to TRBJ2-1, with 7 bases matching TRBD1. The V gene's germline CDR1 is SGDLS and CDR2 YYNGEE. With 3 bases clipped from V and 3 bases from J, the junction kept 6 bases outside the gene matches. The CDR3 spans 15 residues. The CDR3 region has the DNA TGTGCCAGCAGCGGCGAGGGGACAGACTACAATGAGCAGTTCTTC. It is translated as CASSGEGTDYNEQFF.

The CDR3 region has the DNA TGTGCCAGCAGCCTACAGGGGGCGCAAGACGGGGAGCTGTTTTTT. Residues: CASSLQGAQDGELFF. This chain uses TRBV21-1 with TRBJ2-2; whether TRBD1, the table's D call, matches the DNA was not checked. TRBV21-1 is tagged as a pseudogene. The CDR3 spans 15 residues.

The V call is TRBV5-4, the J call TRBJ1-4; weak D call: TRBD1 (6 bases). Germline assignment: CDR1 SGHNT and CDR2 YYREEE (reference sequence). V dropped 5 bases and J dropped 4 bases, with 9 bases sitting between them. This CDR3 has 13 residues. CDR3 sequence: CASSMDSNEKLFF. In DNA, the CDR3 is TGTGCCAGCAGTATGGACAGTAATGAAAAACTGTTTTTT.

The V and J genes are TRBV27 and TRBJ2-7; the D gene is possibly TRBD2 (6 bases). Between the trimmed V and J ends, which lost 0 bases and 0 bases, there was a span of 27 bases. CDR1 is MNHEY and CDR2 is SMNVEV in the germline V gene (reference sequence). The CDR3 runs to 21 residues. DNA for the CDR3: TGTGCCAGCAGTTTATCGACATTTGGCGGGGAAGGAAGACCGAGCTCCTACGAGCAGTACTTC. It codes for CASSLSTFGGEGRPSSYEQYF.

The gene calls are TRBV7-6 and TRBJ1-4; 10 nucleotides match TRBD1. The CDR3 spans 17 residues. Germline CDR1 is SGHVS and CDR2 is FNYEAQ. V was clipped by 3 bases and J by 7 bases; unmatched bases: 11. The CDR3 here is CASSFGTGDLAGEKLFF. The CDR3 DNA reads TGTGCCAGCAGCTTCGGGACAGGGGACCTTGCCGGTGAAAAACTGTTTTTT.

The chain carries TRBV6-5 and TRBJ2-7; TRBD1 is a possible D gene (6 bases). Germline CDR1 reads MNHEY; CDR2 reads SVGAGI. The CDR3 runs 14 residues. The V end was cut by 2 bases, the J end by 6 bases, with 14 bases between. The CDR3: CASSYVQGLGEQYF. CDR3 DNA sequence: TGTGCCAGCAGTTACGTACAGGGCCTAGGCGAGCAGTACTTC.

The chain couples TRBV2 to TRBJ1-2, with 8 bases lining up with TRBD1. Germline values: CDR1 SNHLY, CDR2 FYNNEI. The J segment lost 7 bases and the V segment lost 2 bases, leaving 6 bases of the junction unmatched. The CDR3 has 14 amino acids. Written as DNA, the CDR3 is TGTGCCAGCAGTGAAATAGACAGGGGCGTTGGCTACACCTTC. It translates to CASSEIDRGVGYTF.

V and J are TRBV27 and TRBJ2-1; tentatively, D is TRBD1 or TRBD2 (5 bases each). V was pared by 1 base and J by 6 bases, with 16 bases between. CDR3 length: 16 residues. Germline lookup yields CDR1 MNHEY and CDR2 SMNVEV (reference sequence). CDR3 nucleotide sequence: TGTGCCAGCAGTTTATTGTTGGGCAGAGGGGTCAATGAGCAGTTCTTC. This translates into CASSLLLGRGVNEQFF.

J is TRBJ2-7 and V is TRBV29-1, with TRBD1 as a possible D gene (5 bases). Germline V CDR1 and CDR2: SQVTM, ANQGSEA. This CDR3 contains 15 residues. Trimming took off 0 bases at V and 3 bases at J, with 15 bases between the two ends. As DNA, the CDR3 is TGCAGCGTTGAAGATAGCCAGGGTAGAGGCTACGAGCAGTACTTC. Protein: CSVEDSQGRGYEQYF.

This clone has just one count. Other DNA sequences within the sample encode an identical CDR3. In DNA, the CDR3 is TGTGCCAGCAGTTCGGGACAGGGTTACAATGAGCAGTTCTTC. As protein: CASSSGQGYNEQFF. The chain carries TRBV27 and TRBJ2-1; the match to TRBD1 covers 9 bases. V lost 4 bases, J lost 4 bases, and 2 bases stayed unmatched. The germline V gene encodes CDR1 MNHEY and CDR2 SMNVEV (reference sequence). This CDR3 spans 14 amino acids.

This chain links TRBV14 with TRBJ1-2; no firm D call. This CDR3 has 12 residues. V lost 1 base to trimming and J lost 5 bases, with 5 bases between them. Germline V lookup: CDR1 SGHDN, CDR2 FVKESK. CDR3: CASSQGFYGYTF. The CDR3 nucleotides read TGTGCCAGCAGCCAAGGGTTTTATGGCTACACCTTC.

The chain couples TRBV5-6 to TRBJ2-7; TRBD1 matches 10 bases. Germline V gene sequence: CDR1 SGHDT, CDR2 YYEEEE. Losses at the gene ends were 1 base for V and 4 bases for J; bases not matched to a gene: 5. The CDR3 is made up of 15 amino acids. The CDR3 region is CASSLPRDRGYEQYF. In DNA, the CDR3 is TGTGCCAGCAGCTTGCCTCGGGACAGGGGATACGAGCAGTACTTC.

The chain has TRBV4-1 and TRBJ1-2; 7 bases are shared with TRBD1. V trimming: 3 bases; J trimming: 5 bases; junction bases outside the gene matches: 9. The CDR3 sequence is 15 residues long. CDR1 is MGHRA and CDR2 is YSYEKL in the germline V gene. CDR3 bases: TGCGCCAGCAGCCAGATCGGGACAGACCAATATGGCTACACCTTC. This sequence encodes CASSQIGTDQYGYTF.

V is TRBV6-6 and J is TRBJ2-3, with 11 positions matching TRBD2. V gave up 6 bases and J gave up 4 bases; unmatched junction bases: 9. The length of the CDR3 is 16 residues. Germline V CDR1 and CDR2: MNHNY, SVGAGI (reference sequence). CDR3 nucleotide sequence: TGTGCCAGCAGACTTAGCGGGGGGGCCTTCGCAGATACGCAGTATTTT. Amino acids: CASRLSGGAFADTQYF.